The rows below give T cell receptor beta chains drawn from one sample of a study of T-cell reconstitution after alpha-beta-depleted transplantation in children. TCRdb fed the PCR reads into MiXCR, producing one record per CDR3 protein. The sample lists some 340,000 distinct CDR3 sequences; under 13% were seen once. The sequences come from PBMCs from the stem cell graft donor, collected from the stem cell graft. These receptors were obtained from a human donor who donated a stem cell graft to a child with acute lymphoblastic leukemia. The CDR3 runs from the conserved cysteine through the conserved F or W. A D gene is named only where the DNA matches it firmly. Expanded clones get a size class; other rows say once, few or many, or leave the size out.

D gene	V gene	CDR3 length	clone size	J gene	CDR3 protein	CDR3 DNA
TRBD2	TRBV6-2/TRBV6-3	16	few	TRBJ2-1	CASSAPGLAGANEQFF	TGTGCCAGCAGTGCACCGGGACTAGCGGGAGCGAATGAGCAGTTCTTC
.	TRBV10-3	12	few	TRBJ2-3	CARNKGTDTQYF	TGTGCCAGGAACAAAGGCACAGATACGCAGTATTTT
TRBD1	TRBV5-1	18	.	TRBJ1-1	CASSLTGQGRVGGTEAFF	TGCGCCAGCAGCTTGACCGGACAGGGTCGAGTAGGAGGGACTGAAGCTTTCTTT
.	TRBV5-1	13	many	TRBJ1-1	CASSLDPDTEAFF	TGCGCCAGCAGCTTGGACCCAGACACTGAAGCTTTCTTT
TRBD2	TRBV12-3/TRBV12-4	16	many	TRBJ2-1	CASSISGPSSYNEQFF	TGTGCCAGCAGTATTAGCGGGCCGAGCTCCTACAATGAGCAGTTCTTC
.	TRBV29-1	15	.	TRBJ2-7	CSVEALLGGIYEQYF	TGCAGCGTTGAGGCTCTTTTAGGGGGAATTTACGAGCAGTACTTC
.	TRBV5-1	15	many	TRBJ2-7	CASSFYRTDTYEQYF	TGCGCCAGCAGTTTCTACCGGACGGATACCTACGAGCAGTACTTC
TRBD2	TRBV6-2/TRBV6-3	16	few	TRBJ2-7	CASSYSWTSGLYEQYF	TGTGCCAGCAGTTACTCCTGGACTAGCGGGCTCTACGAGCAGTACTTC
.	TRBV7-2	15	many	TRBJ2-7	CASSLGLGSSYEQYF	TGTGCCAGCAGCTTAGGTCTGGGTAGCTCCTACGAGCAGTACTTC
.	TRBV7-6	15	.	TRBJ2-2	CASSLVRGHTGELFF	TGTGCCAGCAGCTTAGTACGGGGGCACACCGGGGAGCTGTTTTTT
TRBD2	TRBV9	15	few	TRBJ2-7	CASSEGGASGYEQYF	TGTGCCAGCAGCGAGGGAGGGGCTAGCGGCTACGAGCAGTACTTC
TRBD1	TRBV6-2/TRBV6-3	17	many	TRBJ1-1	CASSYLRTGDMNTEAFF	TGTGCCAGCAGTTACCTCAGGACAGGGGACATGAACACTGAAGCTTTCTTT
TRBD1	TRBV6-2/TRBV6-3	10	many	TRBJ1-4	CASGQGKLFF	TGTGCCAGCGGACAGGGAAAACTGTTTTTT
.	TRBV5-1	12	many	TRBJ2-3	CASSLSGDTQYF	TGCGCCAGCAGCTTGAGCGGAGATACGCAGTATTTT
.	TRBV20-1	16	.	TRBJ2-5	CSASLRGPYGTETQYF	TGCAGTGCTAGCCTTAGGGGTCCCTATGGAACTGAGACCCAGTACTTC
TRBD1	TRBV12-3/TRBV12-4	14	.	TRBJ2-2	CASNRDRETGELFF	TGTGCCAGCAACCGGGACAGGGAAACCGGGGAGCTGTTTTTT
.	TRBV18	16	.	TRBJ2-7	CASSGYRSGAGYEQYF	TGTGCCAGCTCCGGTTACCGAAGCGGAGCAGGCTACGAGCAGTACTTC
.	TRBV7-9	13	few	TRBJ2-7	CASSASKGYEQYF	TGTGCCAGCAGCGCTAGTAAGGGGTACGAGCAGTACTTC
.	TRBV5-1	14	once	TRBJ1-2	CASSLEVGPYGYTF	TGCGCCAGCAGCTTGGAAGTGGGGCCGTATGGCTACACCTTC
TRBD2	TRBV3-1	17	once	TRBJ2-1	CATCTSSGRTNYNEQFF	TGTGCCACCTGCACCTCTAGCGGGAGGACGAACTACAATGAGCAGTTCTTC
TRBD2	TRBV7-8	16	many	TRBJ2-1	CASSLPGLAGSGEQFF	TGTGCCAGCAGCTTACCGGGACTAGCGGGTTCAGGGGAGCAGTTCTTC
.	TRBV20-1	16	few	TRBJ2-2	CSARDLQPLNTGELFF	TGCAGTGCTAGAGATCTGCAACCGTTGAACACCGGGGAGCTGTTTTTT
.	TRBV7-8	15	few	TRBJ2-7	CASTLMSGGYYEQYF	TGTGCCAGCACGCTTATGTCAGGGGGGTACTACGAGCAGTACTTC
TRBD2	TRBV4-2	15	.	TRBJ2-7	CASSQDLVAGREQYF	TGTGCCAGCAGCCAAGACCTGGTAGCGGGACGCGAGCAGTACTTC
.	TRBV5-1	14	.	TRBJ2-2	CASSYGFNTGELFF	TGCGCCAGCAGCTACGGCTTCAACACCGGGGAGCTGTTTTTT
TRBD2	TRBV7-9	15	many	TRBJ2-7	CASSFGLAGSGEQYF	TGTGCCAGCAGCTTCGGACTAGCGGGATCAGGCGAGCAGTACTTC
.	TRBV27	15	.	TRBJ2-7	CASSFHPLKVYEQYF	TGTGCCAGCAGTTTCCACCCGCTGAAGGTCTACGAGCAGTACTTC
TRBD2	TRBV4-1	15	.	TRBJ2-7	CASSQVAGISYEQYF	TGCGCCAGCAGCCAAGTAGCGGGAATCTCCTACGAGCAGTACTTC
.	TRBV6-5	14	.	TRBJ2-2	CASSYRDNTGELFF	TGTGCCAGCAGTTACCGGGACAACACCGGGGAGCTGTTTTTT
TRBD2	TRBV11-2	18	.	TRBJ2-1	CASSLVPSGRAGYNEQFF	TGTGCCAGCAGCTTAGTACCTAGCGGGAGGGCCGGATACAATGAGCAGTTCTTC
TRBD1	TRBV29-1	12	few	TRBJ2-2	CSVTGQGGELFF	TGCAGCGTGACAGGGCAAGGCGGGGAGCTGTTTTTT
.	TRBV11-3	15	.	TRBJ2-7	CASSLGEGISYEQYF	TGTGCCAGCAGCTTAGGCGAGGGAATCTCCTACGAGCAGTACTTC
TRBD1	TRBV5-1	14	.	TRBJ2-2	CASSTGQGTGELFF	TGCGCCAGCAGCACCGGACAGGGCACCGGGGAGCTGTTTTTT
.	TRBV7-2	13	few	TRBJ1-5	CASSFTENQPQHF	TGTGCCAGCAGCTTCACAGAGAATCAGCCCCAGCATTTT
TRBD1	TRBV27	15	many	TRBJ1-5	CASSLSGGAFQPQHF	TGTGCCAGCAGTTTATCAGGGGGCGCATTTCAGCCCCAGCATTTT
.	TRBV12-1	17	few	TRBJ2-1	CASSFVSSASGYNEQFF	TGTGCCAGCAGCTTTGTATCTTCGGCTAGCGGCTACAATGAGCAGTTCTTC
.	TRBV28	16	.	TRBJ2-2	CASSFDVGAATGELFF	TGTGCCAGCAGTTTTGATGTGGGGGCGGCTACCGGGGAGCTGTTTTTT
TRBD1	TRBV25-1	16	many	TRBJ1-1	CASHPRTGGKNTEAFF	TGTGCCAGCCACCCGAGGACAGGGGGAAAAAACACTGAAGCTTTCTTT
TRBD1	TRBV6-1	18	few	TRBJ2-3	CASRPRAPGQASTDTQYF	TGTGCCAGCAGACCCCGAGCGCCGGGACAGGCTAGCACAGATACGCAGTATTTT
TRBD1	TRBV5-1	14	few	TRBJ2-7	CASSLDRGADEQYF	TGCGCCAGCAGCTTGGACAGGGGCGCCGACGAGCAGTACTTC
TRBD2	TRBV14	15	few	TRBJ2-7	CASSFTGTRAYEQYF	TGTGCCAGCTCCTTCACCGGGACTAGGGCTTACGAGCAGTACTTC
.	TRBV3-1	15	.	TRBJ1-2	CASSQAPYGSYGYTF	TGTGCCAGCAGCCAAGCTCCTTATGGTTCCTATGGCTACACCTTC
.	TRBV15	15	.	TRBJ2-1	CATSILRDRYNEQFF	TGTGCCACCAGCATCCTGCGGGACCGCTACAATGAGCAGTTCTTC
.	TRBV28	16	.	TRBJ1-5	CASSFISRRVVQPQHF	TGTGCCAGCAGTTTCATTTCCCGAAGGGTGGTACAGCCCCAGCATTTT
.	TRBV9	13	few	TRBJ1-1	CASSVGKNTEAFF	TGTGCCAGCAGCGTAGGTAAGAACACTGAAGCTTTCTTT